Following are 16 T cell receptor beta chains from one sample sequenced in a study of T cell responses to AZD1222 COVID-19 vaccine. Some clones are missing from TCRdb's copy, which holds only in-frame ones; the method was immunoSEQ multiplex PCR. Of 90,000 to 150,000 clones listed, about 90% are singletons. Source: peripheral blood, taken on day 0 of AZD1222 vaccination. The receptors here all came from an adult in good health.

The chain uses TRBV11-3 and TRBJ2-7; D gene uncertain. This CDR3 has 12 residues. V lost 4 bases to trimming and J lost 7 bases, with 11 bases between them. Germline V gene sequence: CDR1 SGHNT, CDR2 YENEEA. The DNA of the CDR3 is TGTGCCAGCAGCTCTACGCACAAAGAGCAGTACTTC. Translation gives CASSSTHKEQYF.

The chain uses TRBV27 and TRBJ2-1, with 7 bases that match TRBD1. Germline assignment: CDR1 MNHEY and CDR2 SMNVEV (reference sequence). This CDR3 region has 16 residues. The V gene end was trimmed by 4 bases and the J gene end by 4 bases; junction bases not matched to a gene: 10. The CDR3 DNA sequence: TGTGCCAGCAGTTCATGGGACAGCGGAAGGTACAATGAGCAGTTCTTC. Protein product: CASSSWDSGRYNEQFF.

The V call is TRBV7-9, the J call TRBJ2-5, with 8 bases that match TRBD1. The V and J ends lost 0 bases and 3 bases, in that order; junction bases with no gene match: 3. Germline loops: CDR1 SEHNR, CDR2 FQNEAQ (reference sequence). The CDR3 runs to 15 residues. This CDR3 reads CASSLAQGAEETQYF. The CDR3, as DNA: TGTGCCAGCAGCTTAGCGCAGGGGGCAGAAGAGACCCAGTACTTC.

The chain couples TRBV7-3 to TRBJ2-7; a weak D match, TRBD1 (6 bases). The germline V and J ends were trimmed by 2 bases and 6 bases, with 8 bases remaining between them. This CDR3 comprises 12 residues. Germline V gives CDR1 SGHTA, CDR2 FQGTGA. CDR3 amino acids: CASSLQGPEQYF. The DNA for the CDR3 is TGTGCCAGCAGCTTACAGGGGCCCGAGCAGTACTTC.

The chain has TRBV6-5 and TRBJ1-2; weak D call: TRBD1 (5 bases). This CDR3 region has 13 residues. CDR1 MNHEY and CDR2 SVGAGI come from the germline V gene. V shed 7 bases and J shed 6 bases, with 15 bases lying between them. CDR3 DNA sequence: TGTGCCAGCACCATAACCGGGGGGGATGGCTACACCTTC. Its translation: CASTITGGDGYTF.

The J gene is TRBJ2-1, the V gene TRBV4-3; 11 nucleotides align to TRBD2. The CDR3 totals 18 residues. The V segment lost 3 bases and the J segment 2 bases; nucleotides outside the gene matches: 9. From germline, CDR1 is LGHNA and CDR2 YSLEER. The CDR3, as DNA: TGCGCCAGCAGCCAGGTTTGGAGTAGCGGGAGGGCCTACAATGAGCAGTTCTTC. Amino acid sequence: CASSQVWSSGRAYNEQFF.

A few counts support this clone. CDR3 sequence: CASSLNRGYSNQPQHF. In DNA form, the CDR3 reads TGTGCCAGCAGCTTAAATAGGGGCTATAGCAATCAGCCCCAGCATTTT. The chain combines TRBV7-9 with TRBJ1-5; maybe TRBD1 (5 bases). The CDR3 length is 16 residues. Germline V lookup: CDR1 SEHNR, CDR2 FQNEAQ (reference sequence). V dropped 2 bases and J dropped 0 bases, with 11 bases sitting between them.

In DNA, the CDR3 is TGTGCCAGCAGGGGGGATAGGGAAGGCCAGTACTTC. This encodes CASRGDREGQYF. The J gene is TRBJ2-5, the V gene TRBV6-5; the D call may be TRBD1 or TRBD2 (5 bases each). CDR1 and CDR2 from the germline V gene are MNHEY and SVGAGI. CDR3 length equals 12 residues. V lost 6 bases to trimming and J lost 10 bases, with 15 bases between them.

This clone was observed a handful of times. The rearrangement uses TRBV2 and TRBJ1-5; 7 bases map to TRBD1. The CDR3 is 14 amino acids. Looked up from germline, CDR1 is SNHLY and CDR2 is FYNNEI. After removal of 2 bases from V and 6 bases from J, the junction contained 4 bases not matched to a gene. The CDR3 region is CASSETGVSQPQHF. As DNA, the CDR3 is TGTGCCAGCAGTGAAACAGGGGTCAGTCAGCCCCAGCATTTT.

V gene TRBV7-6 combines with J gene TRBJ2-7; D is unclear. The CDR3 extends over 15 amino acids. The V gene's germline CDR1 is SGHVS and CDR2 FNYEAQ. V lost 1 base and J 7 bases, leaving 17 bases between the germline ends. The CDR3 DNA sequence: TGTGCCAGCAGCTTAGAAGACACAACACGGGTAGAGCAGTACTTC. Protein sequence: CASSLEDTTRVEQYF.

This rearrangement joins TRBV19 to TRBJ2-7, with D unclear. From germline, CDR1 is LNHDA and CDR2 SQIVND (reference sequence). Trimming pared 5 bases from V and 0 bases from J, leaving 14 bases between. The CDR3 has 15 amino acids. CDR3 DNA sequence: TGTGCCAGTAGTCTCAACCCACACGGCTCCTACGAGCAGTACTTC. Residues: CASSLNPHGSYEQYF.

The rearrangement links TRBV20-1 to TRBJ2-3, with D tentatively TRBD2 (6 bases). The CDR3 is 16 amino acids. V lost 3 bases, J lost 4 bases, and 20 bases lay in between. In germline, CDR1 is DFQATT, CDR2 SNEGSKA (reference sequence). DNA of the CDR3: TGCAGTGCTAGTGGGTACGGGAGTGGGCAAGCAGATACGCAGTATTTT. This sequence encodes CSASGYGSGQADTQYF.

The chain links TRBV7-6 to TRBJ2-7; tentatively, D is TRBD1 (6 bases). Germline-derived CDR1 and CDR2 are SGHVS and FNYEAQ. Trimming removed 3 bases at V and 3 bases at J, with 12 bases between. The CDR3 is 14 amino acids. This CDR3 reads CASSLDSPLYEQYF. For the CDR3, the DNA is TGTGCCAGCAGCTTGGACAGCCCGCTCTACGAGCAGTACTTC.

This clone appeared a single time. This chain uses TRBV24-1 with TRBJ2-7, with TRBD1 identical over 10 bases. V gave up 6 bases and J gave up 1 base; unmatched junction bases: 2. Germline CDR1 is KGHDR and CDR2 is SFDVKD. This CDR3 is 14 amino acids long. In DNA form, the CDR3 reads TGTGCCACCAGTTGGACAGGGGGGTCCTACGAGCAGTACTTC. This translates into CATSWTGGSYEQYF.

V is TRBV27 and J is TRBJ2-7; 8 bases fit TRBD2. In germline, CDR1 is MNHEY, CDR2 SMNVEV (reference sequence). The CDR3 spans 16 residues. The trim removed 5 bases at V and 0 bases at J, leaving 9 bases unmatched. CDR3 in amino acids: CASSPSSGESSYEQYF. The DNA for the CDR3 is TGTGCCAGCAGTCCAAGTAGCGGGGAAAGCTCCTACGAGCAGTACTTC.

The V call is TRBV19, the J call TRBJ2-1, with 8 bases fitting TRBD1. V was pared by 5 bases and J by 7 bases, with 13 bases of the junction left unmatched. The CDR3 has 16 residues. CDR1 and CDR2 from the germline V gene are LNHDA and SQIVND (reference sequence). As DNA, the CDR3 is TGTGCCAGTAGTGCCTACAGGGGGGTGTGGAAAAATGAGCAGTTCTTC. This sequence encodes CASSAYRGVWKNEQFF.